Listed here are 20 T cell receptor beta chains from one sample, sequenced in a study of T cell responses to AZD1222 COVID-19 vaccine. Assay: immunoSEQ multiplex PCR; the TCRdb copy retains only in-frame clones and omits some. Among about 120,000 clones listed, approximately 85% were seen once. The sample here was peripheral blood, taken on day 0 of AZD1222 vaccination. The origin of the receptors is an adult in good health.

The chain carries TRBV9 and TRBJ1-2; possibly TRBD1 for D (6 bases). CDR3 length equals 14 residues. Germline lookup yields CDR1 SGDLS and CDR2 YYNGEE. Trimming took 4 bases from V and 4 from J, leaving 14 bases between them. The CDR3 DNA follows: TGTGCCAGCAGCCCAGGAGGGGGAACCTATGGCTACACCTTC. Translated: CASSPGGGTYGYTF.

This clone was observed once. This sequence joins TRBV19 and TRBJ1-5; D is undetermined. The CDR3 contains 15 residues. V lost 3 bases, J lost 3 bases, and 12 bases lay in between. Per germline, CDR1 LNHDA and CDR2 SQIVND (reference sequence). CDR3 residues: CASSMGFRDNQPQHF. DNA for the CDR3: TGTGCCAGTAGTATGGGCTTCCGGGACAATCAGCCCCAGCATTTT.

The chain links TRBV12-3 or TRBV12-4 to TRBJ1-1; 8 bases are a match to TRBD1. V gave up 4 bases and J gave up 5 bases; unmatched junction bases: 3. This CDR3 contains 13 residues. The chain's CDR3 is CASSWTGWTEAFF. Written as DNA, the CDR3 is TGTGCCAGCAGTTGGACAGGGTGGACTGAAGCTTTCTTT.

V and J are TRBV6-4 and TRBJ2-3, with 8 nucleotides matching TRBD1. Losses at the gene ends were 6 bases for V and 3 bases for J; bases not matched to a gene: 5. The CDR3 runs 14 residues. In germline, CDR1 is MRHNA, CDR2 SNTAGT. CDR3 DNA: TGTGCCAGCAGCCTGGGACAGGAGACAGATACGCAGTATTTT. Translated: CASSLGQETDTQYF.

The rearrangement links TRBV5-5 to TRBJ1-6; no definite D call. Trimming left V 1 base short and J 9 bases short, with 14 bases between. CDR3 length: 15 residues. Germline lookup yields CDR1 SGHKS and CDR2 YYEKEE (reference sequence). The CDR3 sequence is CASSLPHVSTSPLHF. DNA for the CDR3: TGTGCCAGCAGCTTGCCCCACGTCTCGACTTCACCCCTCCACTTT.

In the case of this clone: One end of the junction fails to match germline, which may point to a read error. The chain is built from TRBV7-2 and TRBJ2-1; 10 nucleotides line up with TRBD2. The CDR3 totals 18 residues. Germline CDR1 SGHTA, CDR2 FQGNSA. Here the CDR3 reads CASTLQAGGDFSVDEQFF. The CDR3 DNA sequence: TGTGCCAGCACCTTACAAGCGGGGGGGGACTTTTCAGTAGATGAGCAGTTCTTC.

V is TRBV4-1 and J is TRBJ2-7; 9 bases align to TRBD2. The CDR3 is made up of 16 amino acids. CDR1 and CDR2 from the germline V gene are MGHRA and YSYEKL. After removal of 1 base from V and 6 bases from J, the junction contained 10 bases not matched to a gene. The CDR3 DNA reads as TGCGCCAGCAGCCAAGGGCGCGGGGGGGCGGGACTCGAGCAGTACTTC. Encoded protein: CASSQGRGGAGLEQYF.

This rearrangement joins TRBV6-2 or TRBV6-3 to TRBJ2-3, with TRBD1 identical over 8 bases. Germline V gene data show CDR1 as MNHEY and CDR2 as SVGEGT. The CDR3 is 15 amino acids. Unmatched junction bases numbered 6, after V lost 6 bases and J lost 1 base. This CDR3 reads CASSQQGVGTDTQYF. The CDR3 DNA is TGTGCCAGCAGCCAACAGGGGGTGGGCACAGATACGCAGTATTTT.

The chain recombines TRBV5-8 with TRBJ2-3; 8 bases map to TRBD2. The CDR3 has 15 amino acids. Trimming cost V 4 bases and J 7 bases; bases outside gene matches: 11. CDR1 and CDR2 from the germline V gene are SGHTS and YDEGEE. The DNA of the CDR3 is TGTGCCAGCAGCCAAAGCGGGGGCTCACATTATACGCAGTATTTT. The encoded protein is CASSQSGGSHYTQYF.

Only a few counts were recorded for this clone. The CDR3 is CASSSLPSGGVYNEQFF. In DNA form, the CDR3 reads TGCGCCAGCAGCAGCCTACCTAGCGGGGGGGTATACAATGAGCAGTTCTTC. The chain carries TRBV5-1 and TRBJ2-1; 12 nucleotides match TRBD2. CDR1 is SGHRS, CDR2 YFSETQ, per germline. J gave up 4 bases and V 4 bases, and 9 bases lay outside the gene matches. This CDR3 has 17 amino acids.

CDR3 loop: CASSQGSGSGANVLTF. Written as DNA, the CDR3 is TGTGCCAGCAGCCAAGGGTCCGGGTCTGGGGCCAACGTCCTGACTTTC. This chain uses TRBV7-2 with TRBJ2-6, with unresolved D. The CDR3 totals 16 residues. Trimming stripped 5 bases from V and 1 base from J, with 12 bases between. Germline V lookup: CDR1 SGHTA, CDR2 FQGNSA.

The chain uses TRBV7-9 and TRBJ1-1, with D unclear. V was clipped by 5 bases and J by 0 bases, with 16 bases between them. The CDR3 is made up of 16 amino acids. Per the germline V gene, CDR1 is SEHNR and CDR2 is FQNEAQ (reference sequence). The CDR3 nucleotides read TGTGCCAGCAGCCACGACATAGGCGGAATGAACACTGAAGCTTTCTTT. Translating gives CASSHDIGGMNTEAFF. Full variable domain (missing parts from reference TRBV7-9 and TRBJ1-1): DTGVSQNPRHKITKRGQNVTFRCDPISEHNRLYWYRQTLGQGPEFLTYFQNEAQLEKSRLLSDRFSAERPKGSFSTLEIQRTEQGDSAMYLCASSHDIGGMNTEAFFGQGTRLTVV.

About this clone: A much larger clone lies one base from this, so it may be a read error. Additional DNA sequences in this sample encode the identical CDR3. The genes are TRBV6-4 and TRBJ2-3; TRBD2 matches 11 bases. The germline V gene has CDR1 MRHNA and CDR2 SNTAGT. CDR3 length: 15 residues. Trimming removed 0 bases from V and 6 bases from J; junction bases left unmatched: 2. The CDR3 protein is CASSDSSGGADTQYF. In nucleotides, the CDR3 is TGTGCCAGCAGTGACTCTAGCGGGGGGGCCGATACGCAGTATTTT.

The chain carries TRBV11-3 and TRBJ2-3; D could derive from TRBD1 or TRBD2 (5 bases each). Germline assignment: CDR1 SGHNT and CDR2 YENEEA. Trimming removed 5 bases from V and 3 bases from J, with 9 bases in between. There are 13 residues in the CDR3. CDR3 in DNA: TGTGCCAGCAGCCTTGGGGGAACAGATACGCAGTATTTT. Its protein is CASSLGGTDTQYF.

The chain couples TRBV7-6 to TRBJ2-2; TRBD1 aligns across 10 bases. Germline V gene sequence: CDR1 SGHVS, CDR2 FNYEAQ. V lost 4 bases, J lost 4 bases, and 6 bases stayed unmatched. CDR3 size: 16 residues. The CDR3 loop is CASSSRQGARTGELFF. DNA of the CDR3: TGTGCCAGCAGCTCGCGACAGGGGGCGCGCACCGGGGAGCTGTTTTTT.

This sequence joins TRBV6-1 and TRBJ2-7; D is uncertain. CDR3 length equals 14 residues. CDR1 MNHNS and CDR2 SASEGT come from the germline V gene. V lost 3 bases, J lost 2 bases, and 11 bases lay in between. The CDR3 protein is CASSDRALTYEQYF. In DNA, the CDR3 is TGTGCCAGCAGTGACCGGGCGTTGACCTACGAGCAGTACTTC.

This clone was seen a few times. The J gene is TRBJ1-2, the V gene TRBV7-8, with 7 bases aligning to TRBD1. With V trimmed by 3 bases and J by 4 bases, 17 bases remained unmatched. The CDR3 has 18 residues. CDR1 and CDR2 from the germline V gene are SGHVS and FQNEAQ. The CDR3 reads CASSLGTGTEPGGYGYTF. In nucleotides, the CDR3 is TGTGCCAGCAGCTTGGGCACCGGGACAGAACCTGGTGGCTATGGCTACACCTTC. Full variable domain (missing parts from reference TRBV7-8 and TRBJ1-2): GAGVSQSPRYKVAKRGQDVALRCDPISGHVSLFWYQQALGQGPEFLTYFQNEAQLDKSGLPSDRFFAERPEGSVSTLKIQRTQQEDSAVYLCASSLGTGTEPGGYGYTFGSGTRLTVV.

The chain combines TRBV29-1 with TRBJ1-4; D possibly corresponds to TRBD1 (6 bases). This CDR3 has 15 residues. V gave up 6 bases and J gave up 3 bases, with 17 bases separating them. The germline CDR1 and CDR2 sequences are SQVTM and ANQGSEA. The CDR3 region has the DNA TGCAGCGTCAGGACAGCGGGGGCTGCTAATGAAAAACTGTTTTTT. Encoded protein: CSVRTAGAANEKLFF. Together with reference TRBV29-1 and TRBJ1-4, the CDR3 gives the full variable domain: SAVISQKPSRDICQRGTSLTIQCQVDSQVTMMFWYRQQPGQSLTLIATANQGSEATYESGFVIDKFPISRPNLTFSTLTVSNMSPEDSSIYLCSVRTAGAANEKLFFGSGTQLSVL.

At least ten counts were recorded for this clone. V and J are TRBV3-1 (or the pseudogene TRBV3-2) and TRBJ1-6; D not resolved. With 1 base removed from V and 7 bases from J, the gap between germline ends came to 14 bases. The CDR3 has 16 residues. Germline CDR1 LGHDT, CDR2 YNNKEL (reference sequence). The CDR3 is CASSQVRTAGNSPLHF. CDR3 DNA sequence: TGTGCCAGCAGCCAAGTGCGGACGGCGGGGAATTCACCCCTCCACTTT.

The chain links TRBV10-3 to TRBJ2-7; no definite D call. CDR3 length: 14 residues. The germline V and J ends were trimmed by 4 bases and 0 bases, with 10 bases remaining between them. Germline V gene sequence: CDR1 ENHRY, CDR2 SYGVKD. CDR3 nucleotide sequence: TGTGCCATCAGTGGGACGGATAGCTCCTACGAGCAGTACTTC. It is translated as CAISGTDSSYEQYF.